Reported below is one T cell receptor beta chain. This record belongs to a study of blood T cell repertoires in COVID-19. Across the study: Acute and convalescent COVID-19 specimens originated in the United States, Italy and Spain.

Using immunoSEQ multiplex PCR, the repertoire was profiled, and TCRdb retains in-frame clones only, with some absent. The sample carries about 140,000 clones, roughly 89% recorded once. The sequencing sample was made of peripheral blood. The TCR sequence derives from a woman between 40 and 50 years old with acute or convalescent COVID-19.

In DNA form, the CDR3 reads TGTGCCAGTAACTCGGGCTACAATGAGCAGTTCTTC. Amino acid sequence: CASNSGYNEQFF. The V gene is TRBV19, the J gene TRBJ2-1; D is unresolved. The CDR3 extends over 12 amino acids. CDR1 is LNHDA and CDR2 is SQIVND in the germline V gene (reference sequence). V was pared by 7 bases and J by 3 bases, with 7 bases between.